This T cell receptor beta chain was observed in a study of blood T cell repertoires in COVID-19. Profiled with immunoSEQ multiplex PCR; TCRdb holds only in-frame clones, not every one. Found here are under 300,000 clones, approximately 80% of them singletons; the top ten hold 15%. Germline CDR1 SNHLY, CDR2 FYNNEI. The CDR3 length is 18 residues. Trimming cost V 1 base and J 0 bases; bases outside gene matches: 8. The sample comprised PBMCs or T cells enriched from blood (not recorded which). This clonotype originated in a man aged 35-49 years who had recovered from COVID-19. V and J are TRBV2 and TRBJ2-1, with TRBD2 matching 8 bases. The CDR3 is CASSEGIGRGDSYNEQFF. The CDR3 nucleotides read TGTGCCAGCAGTGAAGGAATAGGGCGGGGGGACTCCTACAATGAGCAGTTCTTC.